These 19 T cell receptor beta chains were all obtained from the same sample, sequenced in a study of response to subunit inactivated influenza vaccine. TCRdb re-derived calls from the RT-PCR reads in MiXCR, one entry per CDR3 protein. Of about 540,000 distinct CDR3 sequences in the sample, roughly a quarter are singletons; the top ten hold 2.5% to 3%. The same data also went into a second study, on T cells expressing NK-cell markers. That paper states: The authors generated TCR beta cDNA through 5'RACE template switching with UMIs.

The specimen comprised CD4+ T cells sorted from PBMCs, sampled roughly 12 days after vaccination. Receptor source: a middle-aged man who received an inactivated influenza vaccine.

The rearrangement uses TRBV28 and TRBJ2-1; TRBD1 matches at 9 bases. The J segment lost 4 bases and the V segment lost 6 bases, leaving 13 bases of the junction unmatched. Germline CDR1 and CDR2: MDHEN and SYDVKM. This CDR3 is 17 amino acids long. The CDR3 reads CASSFHTGTGSYNEQFF. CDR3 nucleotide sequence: TGTGCCAGCAGCTTTCATACCGGGACAGGGAGTTACAATGAGCAGTTCTTC.

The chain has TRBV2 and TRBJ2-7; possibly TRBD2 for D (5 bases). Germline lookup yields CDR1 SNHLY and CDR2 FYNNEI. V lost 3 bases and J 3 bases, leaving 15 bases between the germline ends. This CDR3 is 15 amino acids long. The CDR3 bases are TGTGCCAGCAGTGACGAGATACTAGGCATCTACGAGCAGTACTTC. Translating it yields CASSDEILGIYEQYF.

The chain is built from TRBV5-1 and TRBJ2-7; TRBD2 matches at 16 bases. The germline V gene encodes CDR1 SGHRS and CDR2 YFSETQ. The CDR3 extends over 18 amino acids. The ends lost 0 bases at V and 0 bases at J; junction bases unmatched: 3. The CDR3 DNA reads TGCGCCAGCAGCTTGGCCGGGACTAGCGGGAGGGCCTCCTACGAGCAGTACTTC. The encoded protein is CASSLAGTSGRASYEQYF.

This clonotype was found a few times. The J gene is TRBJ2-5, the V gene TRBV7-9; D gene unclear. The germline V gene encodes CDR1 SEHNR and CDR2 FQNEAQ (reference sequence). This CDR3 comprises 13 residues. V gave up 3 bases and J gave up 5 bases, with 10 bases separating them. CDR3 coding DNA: TGTGCCAGCAGCTTCACCCAAGTCGAGACCCAGTACTTC. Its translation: CASSFTQVETQYF.

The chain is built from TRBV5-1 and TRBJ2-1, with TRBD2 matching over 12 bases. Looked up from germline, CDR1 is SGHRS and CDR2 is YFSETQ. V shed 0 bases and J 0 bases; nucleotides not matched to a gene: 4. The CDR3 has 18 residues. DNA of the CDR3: TGCGCCAGCAGCTTGGGACTAGCGGGAGCCAGCTCCTACAATGAGCAGTTCTTC. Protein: CASSLGLAGASSYNEQFF.

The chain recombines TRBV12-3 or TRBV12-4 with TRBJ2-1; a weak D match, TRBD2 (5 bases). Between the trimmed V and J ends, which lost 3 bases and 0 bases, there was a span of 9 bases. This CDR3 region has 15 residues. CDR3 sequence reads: CASSFLGSSYNEQFF. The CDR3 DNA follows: TGTGCCAGCAGTTTTCTTGGGAGCTCCTACAATGAGCAGTTCTTC.

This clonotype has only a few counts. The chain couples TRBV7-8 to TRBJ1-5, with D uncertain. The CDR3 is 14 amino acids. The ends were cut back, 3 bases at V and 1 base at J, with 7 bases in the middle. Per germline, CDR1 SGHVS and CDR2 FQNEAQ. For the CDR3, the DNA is TGTGCCAGCAGCTTGGTCAGGAGCAATCAGCCCCAGCATTTT. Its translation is CASSLVRSNQPQHF.

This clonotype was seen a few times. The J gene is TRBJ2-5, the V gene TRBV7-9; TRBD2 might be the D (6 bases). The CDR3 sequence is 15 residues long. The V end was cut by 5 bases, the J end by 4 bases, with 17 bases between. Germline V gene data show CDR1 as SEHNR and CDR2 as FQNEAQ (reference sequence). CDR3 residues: CASSLRDSLTETQYF. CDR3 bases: TGTGCCAGCAGCCTGCGGGACTCACTCACAGAGACCCAGTACTTC.

The CDR3 bases are TGTGCCAGCAGCCAAGATCGTGGGACAGGGAGGGGAAAACTGTTTTTT. Residues: CASSQDRGTGRGKLFF. The V call is TRBV4-2, the J call TRBJ1-4; 9 nucleotides match TRBD1. V lost 0 bases, J lost 10 bases, and 9 bases stayed unmatched. The CDR3 loop spans 16 amino acids. Germline CDR1 LGHNA, CDR2 YNFKEQ.

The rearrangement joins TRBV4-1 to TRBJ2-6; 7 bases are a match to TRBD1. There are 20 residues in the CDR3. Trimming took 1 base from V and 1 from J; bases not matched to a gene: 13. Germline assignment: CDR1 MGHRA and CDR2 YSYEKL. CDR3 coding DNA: TGCGCCAGCAGCCAAGGGGTGGCGAGGGGGCGGCTATCTGGGGCCAACGTCCTGACTTTC. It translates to CASSQGVARGRLSGANVLTF.

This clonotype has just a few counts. The CDR3 reads CASKPTSGSTYNEQFF. The CDR3, as DNA: TGTGCCAGCAAACCGACTAGCGGGAGCACGTACAATGAGCAGTTCTTC. The V and J genes are TRBV6-1 and TRBJ2-1; TRBD2 aligns across 12 bases. The CDR3 is 16 amino acids. Trimming at V came to 7 bases and at J to 4 bases, leaving 8 bases not matched to a gene. CDR1 and CDR2 from the germline V gene are MNHNS and SASEGT.

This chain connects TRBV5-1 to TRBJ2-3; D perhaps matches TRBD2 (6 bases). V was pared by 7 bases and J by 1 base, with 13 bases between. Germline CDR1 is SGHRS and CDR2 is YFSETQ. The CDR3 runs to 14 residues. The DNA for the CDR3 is TGCGCCAGCCTAGATCCGGGAGGCACAGATACGCAGTATTTT. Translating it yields CASLDPGGTDTQYF.

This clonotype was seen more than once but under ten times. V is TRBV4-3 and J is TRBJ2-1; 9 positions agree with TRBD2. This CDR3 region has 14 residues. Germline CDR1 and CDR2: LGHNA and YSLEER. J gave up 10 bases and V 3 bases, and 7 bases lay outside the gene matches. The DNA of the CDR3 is TGCGCCAGCAGCCATGAATCTAGCGGGGCGGAGCAGTTCTTC. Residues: CASSHESSGAEQFF.

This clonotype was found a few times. This CDR3 is CASSLDRVNNEQFF. The CDR3 DNA reads TGTGCCAGCAGCTTAGACAGGGTCAACAATGAGCAGTTCTTC. The chain carries TRBV11-2 and TRBJ2-1; D perhaps matches TRBD1 (5 bases). CDR3 length equals 14 residues. Trimming cost V 0 bases and J 5 bases, with 8 bases left between them. Germline assignment: CDR1 SGHAT and CDR2 FQNNGV. Supplemented by reference TRBV11-2 and TRBJ2-1, the full variable domain reads EAGVAQSPRYKIIEKRQSVAFWCNPISGHATLYWYQQILGQGPKLLIQFQNNGVVDDSQLPKDRFSAERLKGVDSTLKIQPAKLEDSAVYLCASSLDRVNNEQFFGPGTRLTVL.

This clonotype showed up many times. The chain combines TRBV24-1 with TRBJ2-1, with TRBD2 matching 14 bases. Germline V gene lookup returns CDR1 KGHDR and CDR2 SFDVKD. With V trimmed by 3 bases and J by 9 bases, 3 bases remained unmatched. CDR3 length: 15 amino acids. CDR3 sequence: CATSDAGTSGSEQFF. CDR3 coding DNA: TGTGCCACCAGTGATGCCGGGACTAGCGGGAGTGAGCAGTTCTTC.

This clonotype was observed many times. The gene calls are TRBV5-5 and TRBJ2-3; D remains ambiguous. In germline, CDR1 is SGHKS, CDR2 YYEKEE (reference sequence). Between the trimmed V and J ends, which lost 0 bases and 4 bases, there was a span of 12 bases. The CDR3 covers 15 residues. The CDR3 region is CASSLASLRADTQYF. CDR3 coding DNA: TGTGCCAGCAGCTTGGCCTCACTAAGGGCAGATACGCAGTATTTT.

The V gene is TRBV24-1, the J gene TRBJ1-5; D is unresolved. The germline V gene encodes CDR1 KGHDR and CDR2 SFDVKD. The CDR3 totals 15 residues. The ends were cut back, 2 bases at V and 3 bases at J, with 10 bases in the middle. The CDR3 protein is CATSDSRQINQPQHF. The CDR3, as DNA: TGTGCCACCAGTGATTCACGACAAATCAATCAGCCCCAGCATTTT.

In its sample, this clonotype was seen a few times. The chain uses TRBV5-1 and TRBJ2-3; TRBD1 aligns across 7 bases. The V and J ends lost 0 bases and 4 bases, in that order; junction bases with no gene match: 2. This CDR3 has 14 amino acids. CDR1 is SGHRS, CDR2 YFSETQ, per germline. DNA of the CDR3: TGCGCCAGCAGCTTGGTGACAGGGCCAGATACGCAGTATTTT. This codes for CASSLVTGPDTQYF.

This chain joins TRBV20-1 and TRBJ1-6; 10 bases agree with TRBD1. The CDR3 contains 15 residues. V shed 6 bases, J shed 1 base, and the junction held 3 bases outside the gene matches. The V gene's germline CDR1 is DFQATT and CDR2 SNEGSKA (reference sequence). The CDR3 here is CSARTGGSYNSPLHF. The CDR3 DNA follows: TGCAGTGCCCGGACAGGGGGATCCTATAATTCACCCCTCCACTTT.